A single sample is the source of the 27 T cell receptor beta chains below, sequenced in a study of cytomegalovirus exposure and HLA in healthy donors. This PCR relied on a set of 60 Vbeta primers and 13 Jbeta primers. TCRdb's table, derived via immunoSEQ multiplex PCR, lists solely in-frame clones and lacks some. The table has 180,000 or so clones, 70% to 85% seen once. Sequenced material: PBMCs. These receptors all stem from a man aged 18 to 30 in good health and CMV-seronegative.

J is TRBJ2-1 and V is TRBV4-1; tentatively, D is TRBD2 (7 bases). Trimming pared 0 bases from V and 5 bases from J, leaving 11 bases between. The CDR3 covers 15 residues. CDR1 and CDR2 (germline): MGHRA, YSYEKL. The CDR3 loop is CASSQEGGANNEQFF. CDR3 nucleotides: TGCGCCAGCAGCCAAGAGGGGGGGGCCAACAATGAGCAGTTCTTC.

The chain carries TRBV4-3 and TRBJ2-5, with a possible D match to TRBD2 (5 bases). Germline CDR1 LGHNA, CDR2 YSLEER. The CDR3 spans 13 residues. V lost 4 bases, J lost 5 bases, and 11 bases lay in between. The chain's CDR3 is CASSPRWEETQYF. The CDR3 bases are TGCGCCAGCAGCCCCCGGTGGGAGGAGACCCAGTACTTC.

The V call is TRBV27, the J call TRBJ2-1, with 10 nucleotides matching TRBD2. Germline trimming cut 4 bases from V and 4 bases from J; bases unmatched to any gene: 10. CDR1 and CDR2 from the germline V gene are MNHEY and SMNVEV (reference sequence). The CDR3 length is 17 residues. CDR3 protein: CASSSILPSGSYNEQFF. CDR3 nucleotide sequence: TGTGCCAGCAGTTCAATACTCCCTAGCGGGAGTTACAATGAGCAGTTCTTC.

This chain uses TRBV27 with TRBJ2-5; no firm D call. The CDR3 runs 14 residues. V gave up 6 bases and J gave up 5 bases, with 16 bases separating them. Germline-derived CDR1 and CDR2 are MNHEY and SMNVEV (reference sequence). The CDR3 nucleotides are TGTGCCAGCAGCCACACCCCTTCCGGGGAGACCCAGTACTTC. It codes for CASSHTPSGETQYF.

The DNA for the CDR3 is TGCAGCGTTGAAGATTCGCGGGGGGGCCCTCGAGAGACCCAGTACTTC. This encodes CSVEDSRGGPRETQYF. The chain joins TRBV29-1 to TRBJ2-5; 9 bases are a match to TRBD2. Germline values: CDR1 SQVTM, CDR2 ANQGSEA. The CDR3 has 16 residues. V shed 0 bases and J 4 bases; nucleotides not matched to a gene: 9.

In this sample, this clone turned up a few times. The chain links TRBV6-5 to TRBJ2-2; a weak D match, TRBD1 (6 bases). CDR3 length: 15 amino acids. The germline CDR1 and CDR2 sequences are MNHEY and SVGAGI. Trimming took 2 bases from V and 6 from J, leaving 13 bases between them. This CDR3 is CASSYGAGAAGELFF. Here the CDR3 DNA reads TGTGCCAGCAGTTACGGGGCAGGGGCGGCCGGGGAGCTGTTTTTT.

The genes are TRBV27 and TRBJ2-5; 11 nucleotides align to TRBD2. This CDR3 contains 13 residues. Trimming cost V 10 bases and J 2 bases; bases outside gene matches: 3. Germline assignment: CDR1 MNHEY and CDR2 SMNVEV (reference sequence). The CDR3 bases are TGTGCCACACGACTAGCGGGGCAAGAGACCCAGTACTTC. Amino acid sequence: CATRLAGQETQYF.

This chain joins TRBV11-2 and TRBJ1-4; 9 bases are a match to TRBD1. V shed 4 bases and J 6 bases; nucleotides not matched to a gene: 6. The CDR3 has 15 amino acids. Germline V gives CDR1 SGHAT, CDR2 FQNNGV. The CDR3 DNA reads TGTGCCAGCAGCTCGGGGACAGGGTGGTATGAAAAACTGTTTTTT. Encoded protein: CASSSGTGWYEKLFF.

This clone turned up a few times. This chain joins TRBV7-2 and TRBJ2-7, with D possibly matching TRBD1 (7 bases). Germline lookup yields CDR1 SGHTA and CDR2 FQGNSA. The ends were cut back, 5 bases at V and 2 bases at J, with 16 bases in the middle. The length of the CDR3 is 15 residues. The CDR3, as DNA: TGTGCCAGCAGCCGGGGGACAGTGGGGGCCTACGAGCAGTACTTC. This codes for CASSRGTVGAYEQYF.

The V call is TRBV7-8, the J call TRBJ2-7; 10 positions match TRBD2. This CDR3 is 20 amino acids long. The germline CDR1 and CDR2 sequences are SGHVS and FQNEAQ. V lost 5 bases to trimming and J lost 1 base; unmatched junction nucleotides: 20. CDR3 DNA: TGTGCCAGCAGCAACCCACGCGGGCTAGCGGGAGACCCGCGGTCCTACGAGCAGTACTTC. This translates into CASSNPRGLAGDPRSYEQYF.

The chain employs TRBV11-3 and TRBJ2-1, with a possible D match to TRBD1 (5 bases). The germline V gene has CDR1 SGHNT and CDR2 YENEEA. With 7 bases removed from V and 7 bases from J, the gap between germline ends came to 14 bases. There are 13 residues in the CDR3. CDR3 sequence: CASISRVGNEQFF. Here the CDR3 DNA reads TGTGCCAGCATATCCAGGGTCGGGAATGAGCAGTTCTTC.

The rearrangement uses TRBV29-1 and TRBJ1-4, with 10 bases that match TRBD1. The CDR3 spans 16 residues. CDR1 SQVTM and CDR2 ANQGSEA come from the germline V gene. The trim removed 0 bases at V and 8 bases at J, leaving 9 bases unmatched. DNA for the CDR3: TGCAGCGTTGAAGATCCCGCGGGACAGGGGTACGAAAAACTGTTTTTT. Translated: CSVEDPAGQGYEKLFF.

Here the CDR3 DNA reads TGTGCCAGCAGCTTTTGGCAGGGTGTGGACACCGGGGAGCTGTTTTTT. Its protein is CASSFWQGVDTGELFF. The genes are TRBV5-8 and TRBJ2-2, with a possible D match to TRBD1 (5 bases). Trimming pared 2 bases from V and 3 bases from J, leaving 14 bases between. From germline, CDR1 is SGHTS and CDR2 YDEGEE. The CDR3 contains 16 residues.

The rearrangement joins TRBV7-2 to TRBJ2-3; 12 nucleotides align to TRBD2. This CDR3 comprises 15 residues. CDR1 is SGHTA, CDR2 FQGNSA, per germline. V lost 8 bases, J lost 3 bases, and 6 bases stayed unmatched. The CDR3: CASQLAGGQTDTQYF. For the CDR3, the DNA is TGTGCCAGCCAGCTAGCGGGGGGGCAGACAGATACGCAGTATTTT.

The CDR3 DNA reads TGTGCCAGCAGCGTAGATAGCGGGAGGGGTCGAGAGCAGTACTTC. It specifies CASSVDSGRGREQYF. The chain joins TRBV9 to TRBJ2-7; 11 bases align to TRBD2. Trimming removed 0 bases from V and 7 bases from J; junction bases left unmatched: 6. CDR1 is SGDLS and CDR2 is YYNGEE in the germline V gene. This CDR3 spans 15 amino acids.

This clone occurred a few times. The chain carries TRBV4-3 and TRBJ2-1; 7 bases match TRBD2. The CDR3 has 14 amino acids. V was clipped by 3 bases and J by 8 bases; unmatched bases: 7. Germline V lookup: CDR1 LGHNA, CDR2 YSLEER. CDR3 residues: CASSHWRERDEQFF. The CDR3 region has the DNA TGCGCCAGCAGCCATTGGCGGGAGAGGGATGAGCAGTTCTTC.

The gene calls are TRBV7-9 and TRBJ2-5, with 7 bases identical to TRBD2. The CDR3 is 14 residues long. Losses at the gene ends were 5 bases for V and 4 bases for J; bases not matched to a gene: 7. The germline V gene encodes CDR1 SEHNR and CDR2 FQNEAQ (reference sequence). The CDR3 bases are TGTGCCAGCAGCCCCGGACTAGGACGAGAGACCCAGTACTTC. This codes for CASSPGLGRETQYF.

V and J are TRBV5-8 and TRBJ1-1; no definite D call. Looked up from germline, CDR1 is SGHTS and CDR2 is YDEGEE. This CDR3 has 15 amino acids. The V gene lost 4 bases and the J gene lost 0 bases, with 13 bases spanning the gap. The CDR3 reads CASSSGTGVNTEAFF. The CDR3 DNA reads TGTGCCAGCAGCAGCGGAACCGGGGTGAACACTGAAGCTTTCTTT.

V is TRBV11-3 and J is TRBJ2-7, with a possible D match to TRBD2 (5 bases). The CDR3 totals 14 residues. V lost 1 base to trimming and J lost 0 bases, with 7 bases between them. Per the germline V gene, CDR1 is SGHNT and CDR2 is YENEEA. The CDR3 nucleotides are TGTGCCAGCAGCTTAGGCACTAGCTCCTACGAGCAGTACTTC. Translating it yields CASSLGTSSYEQYF.

The chain is built from TRBV4-2 and TRBJ2-7; 9 bases map to TRBD1. This CDR3 region has 15 residues. Germline CDR1 and CDR2: LGHNA and YNFKEQ. V shed 0 bases and J 6 bases; nucleotides not matched to a gene: 6. The CDR3 DNA reads as TGTGCCAGCAGCCAAGATAGAACAGGGGGCATCGAGCAGTACTTC. Its translation is CASSQDRTGGIEQYF.

The chain combines TRBV4-1 with TRBJ2-2, with 10 nucleotides matching TRBD1. Germline CDR1 reads MGHRA; CDR2 reads YSYEKL. The V segment lost 6 bases and the J segment 2 bases; nucleotides outside the gene matches: 12. This CDR3 region has 18 residues. The CDR3 reads CASSKDLRQGANTGELFF. Written as DNA, the CDR3 is TGCGCCAGCAGTAAGGATCTGAGACAGGGGGCCAACACCGGGGAGCTGTTTTTT.

The chain recombines TRBV10-3 with TRBJ2-7, with 12 bases that match TRBD1. The CDR3 is 17 amino acids. The germline gives CDR1 ENHRY, CDR2 SYGVKD. The ends lost 5 bases at V and 3 bases at J; junction bases unmatched: 11. The CDR3 sequence: CAISSPGQGASVYEQYF. The CDR3 DNA reads as TGTGCCATCAGTTCGCCGGGACAGGGGGCGTCAGTCTACGAGCAGTACTTC.

The gene calls are TRBV5-5 and TRBJ1-1, with D possibly being TRBD1 (6 bases). CDR3 size: 12 residues. The germline V gene has CDR1 SGHKS and CDR2 YYEKEE (reference sequence). The V end was cut by 7 bases, the J end by 1 base, with 8 bases between. The CDR3, as DNA: TGTGCCAGCGGGGGACAGAACACTGAAGCTTTCTTT. Protein sequence: CASGGQNTEAFF.

This clone has only a few counts. Written as DNA, the CDR3 is TGTGCCTGGAGTGCTACGGGACAGGGGGCGATGAGCAATCAGCCCCAGCATTTT. This gives the protein CAWSATGQGAMSNQPQHF. The genes are TRBV30 and TRBJ1-5, with 12 bases that match TRBD1. The CDR3 loop spans 18 amino acids. Germline CDR1 is GTSNPN and CDR2 is SVGIG (reference sequence). V shed 1 base and J 1 base; nucleotides not matched to a gene: 8.

V usage is TRBV10-1 and J usage is TRBJ2-1; D possibly corresponds to TRBD2 (5 bases). V shed 6 bases and J shed 7 bases, with 13 bases lying between them. Germline V gene data show CDR1 as WNHNN and CDR2 as SYGVQD (reference sequence). The CDR3 is made up of 13 amino acids. The CDR3 DNA sequence: TGCGCCAGCAGCGGGGAGTCGGGGAATGAGCAGTTCTTC. It encodes CASSGESGNEQFF.

The genes are TRBV30 and TRBJ1-4, with 9 bases matching TRBD1. The CDR3 is made up of 14 amino acids. Germline CDR1 GTSNPN, CDR2 SVGIG (reference sequence). Trimming removed 8 bases from V and 4 bases from J; junction bases left unmatched: 8. CDR3 region: CASDPGQGNEKLFF. The CDR3 DNA sequence: TGTGCCAGTGATCCGGGACAGGGTAATGAAAAACTGTTTTTT. Full variable domain (rest looked up from reference TRBV30 and TRBJ1-4): SQTIHQWPATLVQPVGSPLSLECTVEGTSNPNLYWYRQAAGRGLQLLFYSVGIGQISSEVPQNLSASRPQDRQFILSSKKLLLSDSGFYLCASDPGQGNEKLFFGSGTQLSVL.

The chain couples TRBV7-2 to TRBJ2-4; weak D call: TRBD1 (5 bases). The CDR3 spans 12 residues. Trimming took 1 base from V and 10 from J, leaving 8 bases between them. The germline gives CDR1 SGHTA, CDR2 FQGNSA. The CDR3 protein is CASSLDQGIQYF. In DNA, the CDR3 is TGTGCCAGCAGCTTAGACCAGGGTATTCAGTACTTC.